The 13 T cell receptor beta chains in this list originate from one sample, sequenced in a study of regulatory dendritic cells for organ transplantation. Sequencing was performed with immunoSEQ multiplex PCR; in TCRdb, only in-frame clones are kept and a portion is missing. Of 25,000 or so clones listed, roughly 85% are singletons. Input material: naive CD4+ T cells from blood. Noted subset: CD45RA+ naive T cells. The receptors shown here come from a human donor in good health.

V and J are TRBV5-6 and TRBJ2-7; 10 nucleotides line up with TRBD1. Trimming at V came to 5 bases and at J to 2 bases, leaving 7 bases not matched to a gene. CDR1 SGHDT and CDR2 YYEEEE come from the germline V gene. This CDR3 spans 15 amino acids. CDR3 nucleotide sequence: TGTGCCAGCAGGCGAACCGGGACAGGGGCCTACGAGCAGTACTTC. Amino acid sequence: CASRRTGTGAYEQYF. The full variable domain, in which reference TRBV5-6 and TRBJ2-7 provide the parts outside the CDR3, is DAGVTQSPTHLIKTRGQQVTLRCSPKSGHDTVSWYQQALGQGPQFIFQYYEEEERQRGNFPDRFSGHQFPNYSSELNVNALLLGDSALYLCASRRTGTGAYEQYFGPGTRLTVT.

In the case of this clone: One end of the junction is discordant with germline, which a read error may explain. The V gene is TRBV6-1, the J gene TRBJ2-7, with 12 bases identical to TRBD1. The CDR3 spans 14 residues. Germline V CDR1 and CDR2: MNHNS, SASEGT. The CDR3 nucleotides read TGTGCCAGCGTTGAAGGGGACAGGGGGCAAGGGAGGCACTTC. Protein sequence: CASVEGDRGQGRHF.

This clone showed up just once. The CDR3 nucleotides are TGTGCCAGCGGTAAAGCGACCGGACCGGGACAGGGGGCGAGCTCCTATAATTCACCCCTCCACTTT. It encodes CASGKATGPGQGASSYNSPLHF. This chain uses TRBV2 with TRBJ1-6, with TRBD1 matching 12 bases. The CDR3 contains 22 residues. Germline-derived CDR1 and CDR2 are SNHLY and FYNNEI. V was pared by 8 bases and J by 0 bases, with 20 bases of the junction left unmatched.

The chain combines TRBV19 with TRBJ1-3, with D perhaps TRBD1 (6 bases). Germline V CDR1 and CDR2: LNHDA, SQIVND (reference sequence). Trimming removed 3 bases at V and 0 bases at J, with 9 bases between. The CDR3 spans 15 residues. The CDR3 loop is CASSMGAFSGNTIYF. DNA for the CDR3: TGTGCCAGTAGTATGGGGGCCTTCTCTGGAAACACCATATATTTT.

The V and J genes are TRBV10-3 and TRBJ2-7; 9 bases agree with TRBD1. This CDR3 is built from 13 residues. Germline CDR1 reads ENHRY; CDR2 reads SYGVKD. The CDR3 DNA follows: TGTGCATACGGCCGGGACAGGGCCCACGAGCAGTACTTC. Translated, it gives CAYGRDRAHEQYF.

The chain joins TRBV11-2 to TRBJ1-1; 9 nucleotides match TRBD1. Germline values: CDR1 SGHAT, CDR2 FQNNGV. The CDR3 is 15 amino acids. V lost 4 bases to trimming and J lost 4 bases; unmatched junction nucleotides: 7. The CDR3 nucleotides are TGTGCCAGCAGCTCCCGGCCGACAGGGGGCACTGAAGCTTTCTTT. Residues: CASSSRPTGGTEAFF.

This clone was detected once. The chain uses TRBV19 and TRBJ1-2; D gene unclear. From germline, CDR1 is LNHDA and CDR2 SQIVND (reference sequence). The CDR3 runs to 14 residues. Between the trimmed V and J ends, which lost 3 bases and 4 bases, there was a span of 12 bases. CDR3 in DNA: TGTGCCAGTAGTATCGGGGTGCCCGTCTATGGCTACACCTTC. Protein product: CASSIGVPVYGYTF.

The V call is TRBV6-6, the J call TRBJ1-5, with a possible D match to TRBD1 (6 bases). The CDR3 sequence is 15 residues long. The V gene's germline CDR1 is MNHNY and CDR2 SVGAGI (reference sequence). The V and J ends lost 1 base and 3 bases respectively, with 10 bases between them. As DNA, the CDR3 is TGTGCCAGCAGTTACTTGGGGGCGGACAATCAGCCCCAGCATTTT. It is translated as CASSYLGADNQPQHF.

This rearrangement joins TRBV5-4 to TRBJ1-3, with TRBD1 matching 8 bases. Trimming took 4 bases from V and 4 from J; bases not matched to a gene: 7. The CDR3 runs to 15 residues. Germline lookup yields CDR1 SGHNT and CDR2 YYREEE (reference sequence). CDR3 coding DNA: TGTGCCAGCAGCACGGGGGACAGGAGGGGAAACACCATATATTTT. It is translated as CASSTGDRRGNTIYF.

The gene calls are TRBV6-5 and TRBJ1-2; possible D gene TRBD1, 6 bases. Trimming shortened V by 5 bases and J by 6 bases, and 7 bases separated the two germline ends. The CDR3 loop spans 11 amino acids. The germline V gene encodes CDR1 MNHEY and CDR2 SVGAGI. The CDR3 loop reads CASSTGNGYTF. The CDR3 nucleotides are TGTGCCAGCAGTACAGGGAATGGCTACACCTTC.

This sequence joins TRBV18 and TRBJ2-5; TRBD1 might be the D (6 bases). Per the germline V gene, CDR1 is KGHSH and CDR2 is LQKENI. This CDR3 spans 13 amino acids. V dropped 3 bases and J dropped 5 bases, with 10 bases sitting between them. CDR3 bases: TGTGCCAGCTCACCTGGTGGGGGCGAGACCCAGTACTTC. Its translation is CASSPGGGETQYF.

This chain links TRBV10-3 with TRBJ2-7; TRBD2 agrees at 7 bases. The CDR3 totals 14 residues. V was pared by 10 bases and J by 2 bases, with 11 bases of the junction left unmatched. The germline V gene has CDR1 ENHRY and CDR2 SYGVKD. DNA of the CDR3: TGTGCCACCGAGCGGGACGTGGGGGCCTACGAGCAGTACTTC. This sequence encodes CATERDVGAYEQYF.

The rearrangement links TRBV5-1 to TRBJ1-2, with D perhaps TRBD1 (6 bases). V was trimmed by 0 bases and J by 7 bases, leaving 13 bases between them. Germline-derived CDR1 and CDR2 are SGHRS and YFSETQ. The CDR3 consists of 14 residues. The CDR3 nucleotides read TGCGCCAGCAGCTTGGCAACAGGGTTAGGTGGCTACACCTTC. It encodes CASSLATGLGGYTF.